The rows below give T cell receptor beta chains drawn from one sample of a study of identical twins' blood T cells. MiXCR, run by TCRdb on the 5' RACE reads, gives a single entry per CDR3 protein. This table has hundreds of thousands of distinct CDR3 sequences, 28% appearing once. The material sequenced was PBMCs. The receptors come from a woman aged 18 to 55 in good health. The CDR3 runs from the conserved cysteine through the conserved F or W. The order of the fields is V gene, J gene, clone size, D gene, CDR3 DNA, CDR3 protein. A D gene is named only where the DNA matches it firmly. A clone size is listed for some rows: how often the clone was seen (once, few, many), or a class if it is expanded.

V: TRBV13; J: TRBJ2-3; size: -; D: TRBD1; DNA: TGTGCCAGCAGCACCCAGACAGGGGCGCGGACAGATACGCAGTATTTT; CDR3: CASSTQTGARTDTQYF
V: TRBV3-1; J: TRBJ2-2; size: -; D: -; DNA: TGTGCCAGCAGCCAGCATTCAGACGGGGAGCTGTTTTTT; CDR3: CASSQHSDGELFF
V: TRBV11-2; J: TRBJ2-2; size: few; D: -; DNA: TGTGCCAGCAGCTTAGTGGCAGGGGGGGACACCGGGGAGCTGTTTTTT; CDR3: CASSLVAGGDTGELFF
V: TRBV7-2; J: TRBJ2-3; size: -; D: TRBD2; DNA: TGTGCCAGCAGCTTTCGACTAGCGGGAGAATCAGATACGCATTATTTT; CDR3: CASSFRLAGESDTHYF
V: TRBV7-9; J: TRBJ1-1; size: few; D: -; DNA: TGTGCCAGCACCAATGGGGGGGTCCAAGCTTTCTTT; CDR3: CASTNGGVQAFF
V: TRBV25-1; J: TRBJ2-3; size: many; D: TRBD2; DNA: TGTGCCAGCAGTGAATTAGCGGGAGTGTATACGCAGTATTTT; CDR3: CASSELAGVYTQYF
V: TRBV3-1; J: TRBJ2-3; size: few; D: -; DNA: TGTGCCAGCAGCCAAGGGGTGAGAACGCAGTATTTT; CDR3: CASSQGVRTQYF
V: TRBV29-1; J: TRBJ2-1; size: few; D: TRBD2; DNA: TGCAGCGTCCCACTAGCGGCTTCCTACAATGAGCAGTTCTTC; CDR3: CSVPLAASYNEQFF
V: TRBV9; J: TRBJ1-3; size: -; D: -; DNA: TGTGCCAGCAGCGTAGACTCCGGAAACACCACATATTTT; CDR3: CASSVDSGNTTYF
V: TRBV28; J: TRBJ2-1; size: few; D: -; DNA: TGTGCCAGCAGTTTACGGCGGGGACTCTACAATGAGCAGTTCTTC; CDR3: CASSLRRGLYNEQFF
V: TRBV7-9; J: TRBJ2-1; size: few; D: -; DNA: TGTGCCAGCAGCTTAGCTGGGACCAACAATGAGCAGTTCTTC; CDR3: CASSLAGTNNEQFF